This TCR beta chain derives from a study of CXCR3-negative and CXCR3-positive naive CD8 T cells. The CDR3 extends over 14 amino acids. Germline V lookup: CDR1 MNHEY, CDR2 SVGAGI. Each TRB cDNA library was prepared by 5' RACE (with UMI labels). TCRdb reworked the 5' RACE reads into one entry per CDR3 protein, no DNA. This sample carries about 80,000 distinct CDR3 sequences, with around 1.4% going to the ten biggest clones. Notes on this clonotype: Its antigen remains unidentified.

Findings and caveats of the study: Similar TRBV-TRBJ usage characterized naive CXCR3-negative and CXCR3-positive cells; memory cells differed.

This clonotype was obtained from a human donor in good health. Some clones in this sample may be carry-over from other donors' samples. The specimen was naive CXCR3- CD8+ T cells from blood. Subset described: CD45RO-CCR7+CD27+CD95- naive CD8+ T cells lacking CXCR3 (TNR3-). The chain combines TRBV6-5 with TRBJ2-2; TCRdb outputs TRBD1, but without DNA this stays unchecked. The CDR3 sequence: CASGAGSATGELFF.